This T cell receptor beta chain was retrieved from a study of T cell repertoires in cytomegalovirus infection. Per the germline V gene, CDR1 is ENHRY and CDR2 is SYGVKD. CDR3 size: 14 residues. Trimming removed 2 bases from V and 1 base from J, with 9 bases in between. From the reads, TCRdb called clonotypes with MiXCR, one entry per CDR3 protein. Of fewer than 700,000 distinct CDR3 sequences in the sample, 20% to 30% are singletons; the top ten hold roughly 8%. The V gene is TRBV10-3, the J gene TRBJ2-7; D may be TRBD2 (5 bases). Sequences were obtained from CD8+ T cells from PBMCs. This sequence was found in a human donor in good health (CMV status not recorded). Some clones in this sample may be carry-over from other donors' samples. CDR3 sequence: CAISEHPGSYEQYF. The CDR3 DNA sequence: TGTGCCATCAGTGAGCACCCGGGGTCCTACGAGCAGTACTTC.